The rows below give T cell receptor beta chains drawn from one sample of a study of Graves' ophthalmopathy and Graves' hyperthyroidism. TCRdb ran MiXCR on the multiplex PCR reads and lists one entry per CDR3 protein. The sample lists about 1.2 million distinct CDR3 sequences, around a third seen once, with roughly 10% in the top ten. Sample: peripheral blood or thyroid tissue (not recorded which). Every receptor here comes from an adult man with Graves' hyperthyroidism. Each CDR3 is given with its conserved first and last residue.

j_call	v_call	cdr3_aa
TRBJ1-1	TRBV10-3	CAISVSGGNTEAFF
TRBJ2-3	TRBV4-1	CASSQDGVGTDTQYF
TRBJ2-5	TRBV12-3/TRBV12-4	CASALHTGDQETQYF
TRBJ1-5	TRBV6-6	CASRRGQGGNQPQHF
TRBJ1-5	TRBV7-8	CASSQGGTAKNQPQHF
TRBJ1-1	TRBV4-1	CASSQEGQGVVEAFF
TRBJ2-5	TRBV9	CASSAAEGTQYF
TRBJ1-1	TRBV9	CASSGGQGLSDTEAFF
TRBJ2-5	TRBV7-6	CASSLVSGFRETQYF
TRBJ1-5	TRBV20-1	CSARGGSRNQPQHF
TRBJ2-7	TRBV7-9	CAGSLGGSEQYF
TRBJ1-5	TRBV10-3	CAISDWGYNQPQHF
TRBJ1-1	TRBV6-2/TRBV6-3	CASTKQNTEAFF
TRBJ1-5	TRBV7-2	CASSLGITGGNQPQHF
TRBJ2-7	TRBV5-6	CASSLLGPREQYF
TRBJ2-7	TRBV6-2/TRBV6-3	CASRSHGQGTYEQYF
TRBJ2-5	TRBV7-8	CASSLVSGESGETQYF
TRBJ1-2	TRBV12-3/TRBV12-4	CASTPSGTANYGYTF
TRBJ1-1	TRBV19	CASSETWGTEAFF
TRBJ1-3	TRBV7-6	CASSLAGPLGNTIYF
TRBJ1-2	TRBV10-3	CATNGGGNYGYTF
TRBJ2-6	TRBV12-3/TRBV12-4	CASSSLGRGANVLTF
TRBJ2-5	TRBV7-2	CASRPPTGRETQYF
TRBJ2-2	TRBV7-8	CASSPYANRELNAGELFF
TRBJ2-2	TRBV10-3	CAISDGLASTGELFF
TRBJ1-5	TRBV15	CATSKGGVSNQPQHF
TRBJ2-6	TRBV6-5	CASSYSRSGANVLTF